This passage covers 8 T cell receptor beta chains from one sample sequenced in a study of PD-L1 blockade in urothelial cancer. Time point here: peripheral blood 6 weeks after treatment start. Sequenced by immunoSEQ multiplex PCR; TCRdb stores in-frame clones only, minus some. The sample has around 100,000 clones; approximately 89% are singletons. Sample: PBMCs, taken around atezolizumab (anti-PD-L1) treatment. All receptors derive from a man aged 55 to 70 with urothelial cancer.

This clone is a singleton in its sample. J is TRBJ2-3 and V is TRBV7-2, with unresolved D. The CDR3 runs to 12 residues. V lost 3 bases and J 5 bases, leaving 6 bases between the germline ends. Germline V gives CDR1 SGHTA, CDR2 FQGNSA. CDR3: CASSFYRDTQYF. The CDR3 region has the DNA TGTGCCAGCAGCTTTTACAGAGATACGCAGTATTTT.

V gene TRBV7-2 combines with J gene TRBJ2-6; possible D gene TRBD2, 6 bases. V lost 0 bases and J lost 4, with 10 bases in between. Germline V gene lookup returns CDR1 SGHTA and CDR2 FQGNSA. The CDR3 is made up of 16 amino acids. CDR3 coding DNA: TGTGCCAGCAGCTTAGCTGGAGGGGCAGGGGCCAACGTCCTGACTTTC. Translated, it gives CASSLAGGAGANVLTF.

There are a few counts of this clone. The chain recombines TRBV7-2 with TRBJ2-1; weak D call: TRBD2 (6 bases). The CDR3 sequence is 12 residues long. V was shortened by 2 bases and J by 10 bases, with 9 bases between the two germline ends. From germline, CDR1 is SGHTA and CDR2 FQGNSA. The CDR3 DNA reads TGTGCCAGCAGCTTAAGGGGACTGGAGCAGTTCTTC. The encoded protein is CASSLRGLEQFF.

The chain recombines TRBV7-2 with TRBJ2-5, with 8 bases matching TRBD2. V was clipped by 4 bases and J by 2 bases; unmatched bases: 6. Per germline, CDR1 SGHTA and CDR2 FQGNSA. The CDR3 has 15 amino acids. CDR3 protein: CASSWKRGIQETQYF. The CDR3 DNA reads as TGTGCCAGCAGCTGGAAGCGGGGGATACAAGAGACCCAGTACTTC.

This chain joins TRBV10-3 and TRBJ2-3; 7 bases are a match to TRBD1. The CDR3 is made up of 13 amino acids. V shed 8 bases, J shed 6 bases, and the junction held 8 bases outside the gene matches. Looked up from germline, CDR1 is ENHRY and CDR2 is SYGVKD. The CDR3 is CAIATGAGDTQYF. The CDR3 DNA is TGTGCCATCGCCACAGGGGCAGGGGATACGCAGTATTTT.

This clone has a single count. The V and J genes are TRBV19 and TRBJ1-4; a possible D gene is TRBD1 (6 bases). The CDR3 is 12 amino acids. From germline, CDR1 is LNHDA and CDR2 SQIVND (reference sequence). V lost 8 bases to trimming and J lost 7 bases, with 11 bases between them. CDR3 in amino acids: CASGRGSEKLFF. CDR3 nucleotide sequence: TGTGCCAGTGGCAGGGGAAGTGAAAAACTGTTTTTT.

The chain uses TRBV9 and TRBJ2-1, with 7 bases aligning to TRBD2. The CDR3 consists of 15 residues. Germline V gene lookup returns CDR1 SGDLS and CDR2 YYNGEE. J gave up 3 bases and V 4 bases, and 7 bases lay outside the gene matches. CDR3 in DNA: TGTGCCAGCAGCCAGCATCAGCGGGACTACAATGAGCAGTTCTTC. Translating gives CASSQHQRDYNEQFF.

CDR3 sequence reads: CASSKRRGSRDSSYNEQFF. DNA of the CDR3: TGCGCCAGCAGCAAACGTCGGGGGTCGCGGGACAGCTCCTACAATGAGCAGTTCTTC. The chain joins TRBV4-3 to TRBJ2-1, with D tentatively TRBD1 (7 bases). The germline V gene has CDR1 LGHNA and CDR2 YSLEER. V lost 5 bases, J lost 0 bases, and 23 bases lay in between. This CDR3 spans 19 amino acids.